Listed here are 6 T cell receptor beta chains from one sample, sequenced in a study of blood T cell repertoires in COVID-19. Produced via immunoSEQ multiplex PCR; TCRdb's table is partial and in-frame only. The repertoire consists of about 200,000 clones, with 75% to 90% occurring once and the leading ten covering around 4%. The sequencing sample was made of PBMCs or T cells enriched from blood (not recorded which). Every receptor here comes from a young woman who had been exposed to COVID-19.

V gene TRBV5-4 combines with J gene TRBJ2-7, with no clear D. Germline V CDR1 and CDR2: SGHNT, YYREEE (reference sequence). Trimming removed 0 bases from V and 7 bases from J, with 14 bases in between. The CDR3 sequence is 14 residues long. Here the CDR3 reads CASSLGSRGGEQYF. The CDR3 bases are TGTGCCAGCAGCTTGGGTTCCCGAGGTGGGGAGCAGTACTTC.

The chain links TRBV7-9 to TRBJ2-2, with 11 bases lining up with TRBD2. V shed 0 bases, J shed 9 bases, and the junction held 6 bases outside the gene matches. This CDR3 is built from 16 residues. Germline values: CDR1 SEHNR, CDR2 FQNEAQ (reference sequence). The CDR3, as DNA: TGTGCCAGCAGCTTAGCGACTAGCGGGGTAATCCGGGAGCTGTTTTTT. Its translation: CASSLATSGVIRELFF. The whole variable domain, remainder taken from reference TRBV7-9 and TRBJ2-2, is DTGVSQNPRHKITKRGQNVTFRCDPISEHNRLYWYRQTLGQGPEFLTYFQNEAQLEKSRLLSDRFSAERPKGSFSTLEIQRTEQGDSAMYLCASSLATSGVIRELFFGEGSRLTVL.

The chain is built from TRBV25-1 and TRBJ1-2; D gene unclear. The CDR3 runs to 13 residues. Looked up from germline, CDR1 is MGHDK and CDR2 is SYGVNS. The germline V and J ends were trimmed by 5 bases and 7 bases, with 14 bases remaining between them. As DNA, the CDR3 is TGTGCCAGCAGTCCTACGGGGTTGAGTGGCTACACCTTC. Translated, it gives CASSPTGLSGYTF.

The chain links TRBV12-5 to TRBJ2-3; 11 nucleotides match TRBD1. The germline CDR1 and CDR2 sequences are LGHNT and FRNRAP. Losses at the gene ends were 5 bases for V and 4 bases for J; bases not matched to a gene: 8. The CDR3 runs to 16 residues. CDR3 in DNA: TGTGCTAGTGGTCCCGGACAGGGGGCGGGAGCAGATACGCAGTATTTT. Its protein is CASGPGQGAGADTQYF.

This sequence joins TRBV9 and TRBJ2-3; D is possibly TRBD2 (6 bases). V was shortened by 3 bases and J by 6 bases, with 17 bases between the two germline ends. The CDR3 contains 15 residues. The germline gives CDR1 SGDLS, CDR2 YYNGEE. The CDR3 protein is CASSAYQAAGDTQYF. CDR3 nucleotides: TGTGCCAGCAGCGCCTATCAGGCCGCGGGGGATACGCAGTATTTT. Based on the CDR3 plus reference TRBV9 and TRBJ2-3, the full variable domain is DSGVTQTPKHLITATGQRVTLRCSPRSGDLSVYWYQQSLDQGLQFLIQYYNGEERAKGNILERFSAQQFPDLHSELNLSSLELGDSALYFCASSAYQAAGDTQYFGPGTRLTVL.

V usage is TRBV23-1 and J usage is TRBJ1-2; no definite D call. TRBV23-1 is an ORF for which the function is uncertain. This CDR3 spans 12 amino acids. Trimming took off 3 bases at V and 4 bases at J, with 6 bases between the two ends. CDR3 sequence (DNA): TGCGCCAGCAGTCACAGTTTCTATGGCTACACCTTC. Its translation: CASSHSFYGYTF.